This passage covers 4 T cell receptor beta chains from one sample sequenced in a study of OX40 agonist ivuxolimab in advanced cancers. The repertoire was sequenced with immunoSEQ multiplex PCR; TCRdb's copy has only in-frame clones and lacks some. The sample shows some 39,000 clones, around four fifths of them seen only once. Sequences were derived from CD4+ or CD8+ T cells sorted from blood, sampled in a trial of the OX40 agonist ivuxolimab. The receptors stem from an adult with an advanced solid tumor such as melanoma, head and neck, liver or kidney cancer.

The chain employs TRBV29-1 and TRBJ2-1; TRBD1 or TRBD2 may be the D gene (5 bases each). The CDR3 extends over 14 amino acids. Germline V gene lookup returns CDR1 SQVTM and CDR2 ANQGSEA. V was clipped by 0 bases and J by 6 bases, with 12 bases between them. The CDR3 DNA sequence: TGCAGCGTTGAAGATGAGGGGCCCGGCAATGAGCAGTTCTTC. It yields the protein CSVEDEGPGNEQFF.

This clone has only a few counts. The CDR3 sequence: CAFRVGSPLHF. The DNA for the CDR3 is TGTGCCTTCAGGGTTGGTTCACCCCTCCACTTT. This chain joins TRBV30 and TRBJ1-6; D may be TRBD1 (5 bases). This CDR3 region has 11 residues. The germline gives CDR1 GTSNPN, CDR2 SVGIG (reference sequence). The V end lost 7 bases, the J end lost 9 bases, and 10 bases lay between the germline ends.

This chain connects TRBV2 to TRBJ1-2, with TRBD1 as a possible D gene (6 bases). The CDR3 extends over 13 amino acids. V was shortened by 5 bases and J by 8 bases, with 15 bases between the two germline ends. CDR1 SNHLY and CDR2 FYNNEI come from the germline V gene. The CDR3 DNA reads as TGTGCCAGCAGTTCCACAGGGTCGATCGGCTACACCTTC. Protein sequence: CASSSTGSIGYTF.

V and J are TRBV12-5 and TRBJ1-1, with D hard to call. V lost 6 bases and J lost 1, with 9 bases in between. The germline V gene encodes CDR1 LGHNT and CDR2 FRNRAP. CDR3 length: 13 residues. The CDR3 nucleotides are TGTGCTAGTGGCCCGGAATGGAACACTGAAGCTTTCTTT. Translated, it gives CASGPEWNTEAFF.